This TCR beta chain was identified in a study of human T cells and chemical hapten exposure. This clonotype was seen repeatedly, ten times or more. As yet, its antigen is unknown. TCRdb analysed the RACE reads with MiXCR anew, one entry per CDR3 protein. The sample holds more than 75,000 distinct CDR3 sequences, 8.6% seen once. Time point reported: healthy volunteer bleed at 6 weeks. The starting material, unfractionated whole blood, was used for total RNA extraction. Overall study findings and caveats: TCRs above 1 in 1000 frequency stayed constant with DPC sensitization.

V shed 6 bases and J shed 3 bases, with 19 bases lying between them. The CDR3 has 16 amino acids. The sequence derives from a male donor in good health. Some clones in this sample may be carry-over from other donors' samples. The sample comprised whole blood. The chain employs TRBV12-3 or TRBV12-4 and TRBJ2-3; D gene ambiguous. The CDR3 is CASSPPRPDGTDTQYF. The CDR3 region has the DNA TGTGCCAGCAGCCCTCCTCGACCAGACGGGACAGATACGCAGTATTTT.